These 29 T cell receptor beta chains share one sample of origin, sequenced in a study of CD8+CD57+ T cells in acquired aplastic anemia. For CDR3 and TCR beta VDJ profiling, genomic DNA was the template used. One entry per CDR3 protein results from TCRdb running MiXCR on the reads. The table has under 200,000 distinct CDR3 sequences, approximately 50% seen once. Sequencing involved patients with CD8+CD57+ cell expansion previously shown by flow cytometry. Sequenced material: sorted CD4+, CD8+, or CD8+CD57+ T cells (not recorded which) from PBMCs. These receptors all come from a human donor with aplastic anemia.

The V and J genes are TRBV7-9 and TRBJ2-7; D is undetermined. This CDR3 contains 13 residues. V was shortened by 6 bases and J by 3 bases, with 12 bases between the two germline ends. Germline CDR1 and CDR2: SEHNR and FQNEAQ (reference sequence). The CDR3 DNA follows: TGTGCCAGCAGTTTGCGCGGAATCTACGAGCAGTACTTC. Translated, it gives CASSLRGIYEQYF.

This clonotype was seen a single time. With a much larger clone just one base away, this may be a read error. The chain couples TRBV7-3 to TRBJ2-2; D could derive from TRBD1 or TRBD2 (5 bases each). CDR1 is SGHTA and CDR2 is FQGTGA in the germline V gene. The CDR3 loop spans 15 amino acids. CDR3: CAISLTGRDTGELFF. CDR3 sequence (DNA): TGTGCCATCAGCTTAACGGGACGGGACACCGGGGAGCTGTTTTTT.

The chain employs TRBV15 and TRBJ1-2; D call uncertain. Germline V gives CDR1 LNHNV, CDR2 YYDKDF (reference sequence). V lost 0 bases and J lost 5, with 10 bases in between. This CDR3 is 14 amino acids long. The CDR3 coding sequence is TGTGCCACCAGCAGAGATGCGGTCCTATATGGCTACACCTTC. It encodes CATSRDAVLYGYTF.

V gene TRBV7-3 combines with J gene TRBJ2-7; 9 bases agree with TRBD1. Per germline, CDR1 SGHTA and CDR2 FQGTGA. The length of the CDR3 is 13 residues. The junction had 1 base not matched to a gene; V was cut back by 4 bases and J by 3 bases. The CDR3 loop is CASSSDRGYEQYF. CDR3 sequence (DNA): TGTGCCAGCAGCTCGGACAGGGGCTACGAGCAGTACTTC.

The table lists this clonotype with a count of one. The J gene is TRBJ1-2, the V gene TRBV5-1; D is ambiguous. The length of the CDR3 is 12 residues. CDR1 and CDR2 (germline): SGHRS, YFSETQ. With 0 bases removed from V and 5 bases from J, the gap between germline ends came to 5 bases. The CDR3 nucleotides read TGCGCCAGCAGCTTGGACGCATATGGCTACACCTTC. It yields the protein CASSLDAYGYTF.

In DNA, the CDR3 is TGTGCCAGCAGCACCCCCGGGACAGGGATATATGGCTACACCTTC. Amino acids: CASSTPGTGIYGYTF. This chain connects TRBV7-9 to TRBJ1-2, with TRBD1 identical over 9 bases. In germline, CDR1 is SEHNR, CDR2 FQNEAQ (reference sequence). V was clipped by 5 bases and J by 5 bases; unmatched bases: 9. The CDR3 runs to 15 residues. The whole variable domain, filled in from reference TRBV7-9 and TRBJ1-2, reads DTGVSQNPRHKITKRGQNVTFRCDPISEHNRLYWYRQTLGQGPEFLTYFQNEAQLEKSRLLSDRFSAERPKGSFSTLEIQRTEQGDSAMYLCASSTPGTGIYGYTFGSGTRLTVV.

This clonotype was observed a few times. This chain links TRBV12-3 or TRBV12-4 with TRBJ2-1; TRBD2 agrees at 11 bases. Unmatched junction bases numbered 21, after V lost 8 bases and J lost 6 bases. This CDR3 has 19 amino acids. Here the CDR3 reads CASQTPSAVAGGPSNEQFF. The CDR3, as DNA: TGTGCCAGCCAAACCCCTTCCGCTGTAGCGGGAGGGCCTAGCAATGAGCAGTTCTTC.

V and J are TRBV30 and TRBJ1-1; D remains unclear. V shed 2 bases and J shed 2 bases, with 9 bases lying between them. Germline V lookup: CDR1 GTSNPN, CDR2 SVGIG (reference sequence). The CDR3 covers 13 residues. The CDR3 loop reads CAWSTQINTEAFF. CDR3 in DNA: TGTGCCTGGAGTACGCAAATCAACACTGAAGCTTTCTTT.

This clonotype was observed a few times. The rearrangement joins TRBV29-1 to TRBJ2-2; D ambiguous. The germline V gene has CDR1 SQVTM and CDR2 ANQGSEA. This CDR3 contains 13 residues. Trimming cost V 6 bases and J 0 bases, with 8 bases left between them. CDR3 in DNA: TGCAGCGTATCCAGAACGAACACCGGGGAGCTGTTTTTT. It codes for CSVSRTNTGELFF.

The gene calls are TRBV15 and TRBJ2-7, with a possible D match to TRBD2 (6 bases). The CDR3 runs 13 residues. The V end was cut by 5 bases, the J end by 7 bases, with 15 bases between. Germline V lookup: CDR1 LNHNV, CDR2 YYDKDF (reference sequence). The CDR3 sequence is CATSGDMGREQYF. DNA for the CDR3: TGTGCCACCAGCGGTGACATGGGGAGGGAGCAGTACTTC.

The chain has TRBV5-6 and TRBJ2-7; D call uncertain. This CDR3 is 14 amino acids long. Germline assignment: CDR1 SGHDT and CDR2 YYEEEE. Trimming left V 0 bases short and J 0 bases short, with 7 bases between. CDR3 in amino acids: CASSLARRSYEQYF. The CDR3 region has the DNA TGTGCCAGCAGCTTGGCCCGCCGCTCCTACGAGCAGTACTTC.

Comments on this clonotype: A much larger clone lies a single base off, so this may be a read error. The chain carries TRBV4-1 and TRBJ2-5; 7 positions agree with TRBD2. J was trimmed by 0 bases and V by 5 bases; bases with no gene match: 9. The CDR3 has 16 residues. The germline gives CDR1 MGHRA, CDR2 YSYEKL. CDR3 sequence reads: CASSSVLAFYQETQYF. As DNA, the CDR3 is TGCGCCAGCAGCTCCGTACTAGCGTTCTACCAAGAGACCCAGTACTTC.

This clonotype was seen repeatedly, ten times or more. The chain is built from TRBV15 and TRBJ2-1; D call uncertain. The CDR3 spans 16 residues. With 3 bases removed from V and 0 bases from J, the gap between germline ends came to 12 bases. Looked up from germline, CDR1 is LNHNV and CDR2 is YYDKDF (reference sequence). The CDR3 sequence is CATSSRSWSSYNEQFF. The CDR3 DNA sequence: TGTGCCACCAGCAGCAGATCCTGGAGCTCCTACAATGAGCAGTTCTTC.

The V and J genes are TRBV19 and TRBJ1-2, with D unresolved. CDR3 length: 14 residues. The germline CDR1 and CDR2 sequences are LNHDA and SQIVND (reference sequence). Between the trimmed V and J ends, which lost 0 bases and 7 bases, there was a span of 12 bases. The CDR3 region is CASSIDPRIAGYTF. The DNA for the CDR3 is TGTGCCAGTAGTATAGATCCCCGAATAGCTGGCTACACCTTC.

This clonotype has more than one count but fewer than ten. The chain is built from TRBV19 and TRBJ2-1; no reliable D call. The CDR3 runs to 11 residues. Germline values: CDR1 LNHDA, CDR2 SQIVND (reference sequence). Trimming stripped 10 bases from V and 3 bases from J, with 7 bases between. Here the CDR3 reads CATSYYNEQFF. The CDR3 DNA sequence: TGTGCCACCTCGTACTACAATGAGCAGTTCTTC.

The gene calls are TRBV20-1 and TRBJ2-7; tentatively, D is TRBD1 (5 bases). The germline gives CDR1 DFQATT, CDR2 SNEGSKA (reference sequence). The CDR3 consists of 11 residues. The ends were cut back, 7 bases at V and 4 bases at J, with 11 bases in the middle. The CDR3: CSVDPGYEQYF. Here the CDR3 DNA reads TGCAGTGTCGATCCAGGGTACGAGCAGTACTTC.

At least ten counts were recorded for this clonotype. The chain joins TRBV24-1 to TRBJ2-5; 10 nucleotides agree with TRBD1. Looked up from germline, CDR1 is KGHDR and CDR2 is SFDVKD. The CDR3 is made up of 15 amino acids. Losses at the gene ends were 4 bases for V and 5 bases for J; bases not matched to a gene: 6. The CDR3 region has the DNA TGTGCCACCAGTGACCCCGGGACAGGGGTCGAGACCCAGTACTTC. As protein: CATSDPGTGVETQYF.

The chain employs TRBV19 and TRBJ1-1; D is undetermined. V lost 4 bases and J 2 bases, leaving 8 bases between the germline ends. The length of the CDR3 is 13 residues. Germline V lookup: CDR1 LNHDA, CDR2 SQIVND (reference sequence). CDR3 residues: CASSKTLNTEAFF. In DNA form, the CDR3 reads TGTGCCAGTAGTAAAACACTAAACACTGAAGCTTTCTTT.

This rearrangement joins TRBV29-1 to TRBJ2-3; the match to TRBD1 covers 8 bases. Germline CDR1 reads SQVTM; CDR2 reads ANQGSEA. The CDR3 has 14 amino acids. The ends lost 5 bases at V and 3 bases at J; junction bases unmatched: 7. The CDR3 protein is CSVPRDRNTDTQYF. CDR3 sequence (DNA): TGCAGCGTTCCCCGGGACAGGAATACAGATACGCAGTATTTT.

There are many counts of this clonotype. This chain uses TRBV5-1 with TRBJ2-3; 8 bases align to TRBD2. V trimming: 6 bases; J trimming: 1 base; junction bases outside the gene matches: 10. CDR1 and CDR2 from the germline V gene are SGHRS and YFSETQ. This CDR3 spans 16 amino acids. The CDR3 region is CASTGGDLAGTDTQYF. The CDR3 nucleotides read TGCGCCAGCACGGGGGGGGATTTGGCGGGCACAGATACGCAGTATTTT.

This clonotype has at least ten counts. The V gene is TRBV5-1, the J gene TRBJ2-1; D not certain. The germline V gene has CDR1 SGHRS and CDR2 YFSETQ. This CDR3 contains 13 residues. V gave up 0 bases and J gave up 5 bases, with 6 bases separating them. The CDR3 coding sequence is TGCGCCAGCAGCTTGGTTCCGGACAATGAGCAGTTCTTC. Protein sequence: CASSLVPDNEQFF.

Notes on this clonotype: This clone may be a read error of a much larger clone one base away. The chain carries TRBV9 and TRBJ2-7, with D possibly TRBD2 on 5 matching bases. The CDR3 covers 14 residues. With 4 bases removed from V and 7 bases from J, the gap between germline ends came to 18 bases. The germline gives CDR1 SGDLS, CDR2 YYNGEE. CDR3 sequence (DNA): TGTGCCAGCAGCCCTCTAGGAGGCTACAATGAGCAGTACTTC. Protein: CASSPLGGYNEQYF.

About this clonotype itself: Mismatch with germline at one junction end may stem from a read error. Here the CDR3 reads CAISESGEVKYF. The CDR3, as DNA: TGTGCCATCAGCGAGTCTGGAGAGGTAAAGTACTTC. V is TRBV10-3 and J is TRBJ2-7; D is unclear. CDR1 is ENHRY, CDR2 SYGVKD, per germline. The CDR3 consists of 12 residues.

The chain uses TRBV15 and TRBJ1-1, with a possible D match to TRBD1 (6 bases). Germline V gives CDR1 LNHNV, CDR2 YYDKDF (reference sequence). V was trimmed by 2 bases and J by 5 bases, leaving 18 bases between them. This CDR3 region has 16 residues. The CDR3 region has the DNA TGTGCCACCAGCAGACCAGAATTAGGGGGGAATACTGAAGCTTTCTTT. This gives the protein CATSRPELGGNTEAFF.

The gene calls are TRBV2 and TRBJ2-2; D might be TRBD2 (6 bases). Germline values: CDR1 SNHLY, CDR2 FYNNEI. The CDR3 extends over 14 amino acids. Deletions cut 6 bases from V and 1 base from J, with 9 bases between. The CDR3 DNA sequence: TGTGCCAGCAGCAGCGGGTTGAACACCGGGGAGCTGTTTTTT. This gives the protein CASSSGLNTGELFF.

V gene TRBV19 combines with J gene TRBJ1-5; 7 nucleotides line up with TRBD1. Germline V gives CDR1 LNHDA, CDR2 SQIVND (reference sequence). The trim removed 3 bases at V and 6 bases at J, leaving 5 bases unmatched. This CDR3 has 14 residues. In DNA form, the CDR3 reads TGTGCCAGTAGTATTGACAGGGCGATTCAGCCCCAGCATTTT. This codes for CASSIDRAIQPQHF. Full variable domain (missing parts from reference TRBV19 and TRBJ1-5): DGGITQSPKYLFRKEGQNVTLSCEQNLNHDAMYWYRQDPGQGLRLIYYSQIVNDFQKGDIAEGYSVSREKKESFPLTVTSAQKNPTAFYLCASSIDRAIQPQHFGDGTRLSIL.

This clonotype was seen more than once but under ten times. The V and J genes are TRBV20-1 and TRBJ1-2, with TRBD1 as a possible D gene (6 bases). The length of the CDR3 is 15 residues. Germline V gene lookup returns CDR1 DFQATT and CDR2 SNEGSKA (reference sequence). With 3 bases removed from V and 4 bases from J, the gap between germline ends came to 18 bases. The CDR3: CSASNTGILAYGYTF. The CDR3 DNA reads TGCAGTGCTAGCAATACAGGGATTCTTGCCTATGGCTACACCTTC.

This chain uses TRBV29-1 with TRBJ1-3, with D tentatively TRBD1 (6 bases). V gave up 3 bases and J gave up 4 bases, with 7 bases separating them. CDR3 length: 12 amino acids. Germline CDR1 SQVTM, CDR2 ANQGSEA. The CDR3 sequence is CSVDGQGNTIYF. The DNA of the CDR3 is TGCAGCGTTGACGGACAGGGAAACACCATATATTTT.

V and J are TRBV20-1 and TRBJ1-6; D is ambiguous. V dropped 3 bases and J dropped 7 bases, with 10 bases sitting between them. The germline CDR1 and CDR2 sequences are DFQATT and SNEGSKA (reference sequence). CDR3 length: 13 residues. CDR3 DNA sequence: TGCAGTGCTAGTGATAGGGTAAATTCACCCCTCCACTTT. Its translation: CSASDRVNSPLHF.